A selection of T cell receptor beta chains follows, all from one sample in a study of blood T cell repertoires in COVID-19. Clones were sequenced by immunoSEQ multiplex PCR, and TCRdb holds only the in-frame ones, with some missing. Counted here are fewer than 400,000 clones, roughly 89% occurring once; the ten biggest clones make up 1.8%. Specimen: peripheral blood. These receptors came from a woman under 40 with COVID-19, enrolled during active disease. CDR3s include the opening cysteine and the closing phenylalanine or tryptophan. D genes are given only for firm matches. The size of a clone is reported for some rows only, either as once, few or many, or as a class for expanded clones.

size	V	D	J	DNA	CDR3
once	TRBV6-5	.	TRBJ2-1	TGTGCCAGCAGGACAGGAGCTTACAATGAGCAGTTCTTC	CASRTGAYNEQFF
once	TRBV6-5	TRBD2	TRBJ2-2	TGTGCCAGCACCGGACTAGCGGGGGGTACCGGGGAGCTGTTTTTT	CASTGLAGGTGELFF
.	TRBV6-6	.	TRBJ1-2	TGTGCCAGCAGTCCAGGGCTTGGGGCCTACTATGGCTACACCTTC	CASSPGLGAYYGYTF
.	TRBV7-8	.	TRBJ1-1	TGTGCCAGCAGCCGAAGGGGATCGCCTGAAGCTTTCTTT	CASSRRGSPEAFF
.	TRBV7-9	TRBD1	TRBJ2-5	TGTGCCAGCAGCGACAGTTACGACAGGGTCCAAGAGACCCAGTACTTC	CASSDSYDRVQETQYF
.	TRBV11-3	.	TRBJ1-1	TGTGCCAGCAGCTTATTAGCCACGAACACTGAAGCTTTCTTT	CASSLLATNTEAFF
.	TRBV19	TRBD1	TRBJ2-2	TGTGCCAGTATCCCCGGGACAGGGGCGTTCGGGGAGCTGTTTTTT	CASIPGTGAFGELFF
.	TRBV4-2	.	TRBJ1-2	TGTGCCAGCAGCCAAGATAGCGGGGGTTACTATGGCTACACCTTC	CASSQDSGGYYGYTF
.	TRBV7-9	.	TRBJ2-5	TGTGCCAGCAGCTTCCAAACTAGCCGCGAGACCCAGTACTTC	CASSFQTSRETQYF
.	TRBV12-3/TRBV12-4	.	TRBJ2-1	TGTGCCAGCAGTTCGACACTCTACAATGAGCAGTTCTTC	CASSSTLYNEQFF
.	TRBV27	.	TRBJ1-2	TGTGCCAGCAGTTTCGCGGCAGGGAAGCGCCTTAACTATGGCTACACCTTC	CASSFAAGKRLNYGYTF
few	TRBV7-6	.	TRBJ1-5	TGTGCCAGCAGCCAACTAAGCACCGGAGGCAATCAGCCCCAGCATTTT	CASSQLSTGGNQPQHF
.	TRBV20-1	.	TRBJ1-2	TGCAGTGGTCCCCCGGAGGAGGGCTACACCTTC	CSGPPEEGYTF
.	TRBV4-2	TRBD2	TRBJ2-5	TGTGCCAGCAGCCGGGGGACTAGCGGGTTTCAAGAGACCCAGTACTTC	CASSRGTSGFQETQYF
.	TRBV2	.	TRBJ1-2	TGTGCCAGCATCCGGAGGGGCGACTATGGCTACACCTTC	CASIRRGDYGYTF
.	TRBV29-1	TRBD2	TRBJ2-1	TGCAGCGTTGTCGATAGCGGGGGGGCAAGGGGATATCGCAGTGAGCAGTTCTTC	CSVVDSGGARGYRSEQFF
.	TRBV10-3	.	TRBJ1-6	TGTGCCATCAGGGTAGACAGGACCGGTAATTCACCCCTCCACTTT	CAIRVDRTGNSPLHF
.	TRBV11-2	.	TRBJ2-5	TGTGCCAGCAGCTACAGGGTCCGGGCTGAGACCCAGTACTTC	CASSYRVRAETQYF
.	TRBV6-5	.	TRBJ1-1	TGTGCCAGCACCGGCGAGGTGGGCACTGAAGCTTTCTTT	CASTGEVGTEAFF
.	TRBV7-2	.	TRBJ1-1	TGTGCCAGCAGCCGCCAATGGAGCGCTGAAGCTTTCTTT	CASSRQWSAEAFF
.	TRBV5-1	.	TRBJ2-2	TGCGCCAGCAGCAATCACATGAACACCGGGGAGCTGTTTTTT	CASSNHMNTGELFF
few	TRBV6-5	.	TRBJ1-2	TGTGCCAGCAGTTTCGGCCAAGCGTATGGCTACACCTTC	CASSFGQAYGYTF
.	TRBV9	.	TRBJ1-1	TGTGCCAGCACGGGCCCCGGGGACACTGAAGCTTTCTTT	CASTGPGDTEAFF
.	TRBV19	.	TRBJ1-5	TGTGCCAGTAGTATCGGGACTGGACAGCCCCAGCATTTT	CASSIGTGQPQHF
.	TRBV11-2	.	TRBJ2-7	TGTGCCAGCGGGCCCCCTGGGGGCCCCGAGCAGTACTTC	CASGPPGGPEQYF
.	TRBV4-1	.	TRBJ1-2	TGCGCCAGCAGCCCGATTGAGGGTAGCTATGGCTACACCTTC	CASSPIEGSYGYTF
.	TRBV5-4	.	TRBJ2-1	TGTGCCAGCAGCTTGGCAGGTCAGGTCAACAATGAGCAGTTCTTC	CASSLAGQVNNEQFF
.	TRBV11-3	.	TRBJ2-3	TGTGCCAGCAGCCCCCAGGGGCAGGGGACAGATACGCAGTATTTT	CASSPQGQGTDTQYF
.	TRBV28	TRBD1	TRBJ1-5	TGTGCCAGCAGGGACAGGGCTCATCAGCCCCAGCATTTT	CASRDRAHQPQHF
.	TRBV27	.	TRBJ2-3	TGTGCCAGCAGTCCCTACTCGGAGAGCACAGATACGCAGTATTTT	CASSPYSESTDTQYF
.	TRBV5-4	TRBD1	TRBJ1-1	TGTGCCAGCAGCTTGGATTCAGGGGGGAGCGCTTTCTTT	CASSLDSGGSAFF
.	TRBV28	TRBD1	TRBJ1-2	TGTGCCAGCAGTCCCCCAAGGCAGGGGGCTCGGTATGGCTACACCTTC	CASSPPRQGARYGYTF
.	TRBV7-9	.	TRBJ2-3	TGTGCCAGCAGGTTAGTCGGCGGCGATACGCAGTATTTT	CASRLVGGDTQYF
.	TRBV4-3	TRBD1	TRBJ1-1	TGCGCCAGCAGCCAAGGGACAGGGCTGAAGGGGAACACTGAAGCTTTCTTT	CASSQGTGLKGNTEAFF
.	TRBV9	.	TRBJ2-2	TGTGCCAGCAGCCCAAGGGTGGGGCGAAACACCGGGGAGCTGTTTTTT	CASSPRVGRNTGELFF
.	TRBV5-8	.	TRBJ1-5	TGTGCCAGCAGCTTCGGGGGTGTTCAGCCCCAGCATTTT	CASSFGGVQPQHF
.	TRBV2	TRBD2	TRBJ2-5	TGTGCCAGCAGTGCCGGTAGCGGGGGGGACCAAGAGACCCAGTACTTC	CASSAGSGGDQETQYF
.	TRBV28	.	TRBJ1-4	TGTGCCAGCAGTTCCAACAGGGTCGGGGAAAAACTGTTTTTT	CASSSNRVGEKLFF
.	TRBV19	TRBD2	TRBJ2-1	TGTGCCAGTAGTATATTGGGCGGGGGGTCCTACAATGAGCAGTTCTTC	CASSILGGGSYNEQFF
.	TRBV3-1/TRBV3-2	.	TRBJ2-2	TGTGCCAGCAGCCTAGTAGCCCTTGGGACCGGGGAGCTGTTTTTT	CASSLVALGTGELFF
.	TRBV4-1	TRBD1	TRBJ1-5	TGCGCCAGCAGCCCGGGACAGGGGAATCAGCCCCAGCATTTT	CASSPGQGNQPQHF
.	TRBV6-6	.	TRBJ2-2	TGTGCCAGCCATACCCTCAGGGCGGCCGGGGAGCTGTTTTTT	CASHTLRAAGELFF
.	TRBV19	TRBD1	TRBJ1-1	TGTGCCACCCGGACAGGGGGCATGGGGCTGAACACTGAAGCTTTCTTT	CATRTGGMGLNTEAFF
.	TRBV4-1	.	TRBJ1-5	TGCGCCAGCAGCTCGTTGGACAGTCGAAATCAGCCCCAGCATTTT	CASSSLDSRNQPQHF
.	TRBV15	TRBD1	TRBJ2-5	TGTGCCACCAGCAAGGACAGGGGGACCTGGGAGACCCAGTACTTC	CATSKDRGTWETQYF
once	TRBV5-6	.	TRBJ1-3	TGTGCCAGCAGCTTGCTTGACGGCAGGGGATCCGGAAACACCATATATTTT	CASSLLDGRGSGNTIYF
.	TRBV7-2	TRBD1	TRBJ2-5	TGTGCCAGCAGCCCGGGACAGAGACAAGAGACCCAGTACTTC	CASSPGQRQETQYF
.	TRBV7-9	TRBD1	TRBJ1-4	TGTGCCAGCAGCAGGGGACAGGGCGATGAAAAACTGTTTTTT	CASSRGQGDEKLFF